This T cell receptor beta chain derives from a study of T cells after yellow fever vaccination. The overall study: Low-cell-number fractions were prepared with SMART-Seq v4 Ultra Low Input.

CDR1 and CDR2 (germline): SGHRS, YFSETQ. The CDR3 runs to 15 residues. V lost 2 bases to trimming and J lost 6 bases; unmatched junction nucleotides: 6. Study-wide findings and caveats: Booster sampling recovered most clones from primary vaccination (under 98% CD4, approximately 88% CD8).

This clonotype came up many times. Its antigen is as yet unknown. TCRdb fed the 5' RACE reads into MiXCR, producing one record per CDR3 protein. The table records over 130,000 distinct CDR3 sequences, about 7.7% of them present only once. The TCR comes from a man aged 25-40 years who received the YFV17D yellow fever vaccine. The source was CD4+ T cells sorted from PBMCs, collected 5 days after the yellow fever booster vaccination. This chain connects TRBV5-1 to TRBJ2-2; 8 nucleotides align to TRBD1. CDR3 DNA sequence: TGCGCCAGCAGCTTTTCAGGGGGCGCCGCCGGGGAGCTGTTTTTT. This translates into CASSFSGGAAGELFF.